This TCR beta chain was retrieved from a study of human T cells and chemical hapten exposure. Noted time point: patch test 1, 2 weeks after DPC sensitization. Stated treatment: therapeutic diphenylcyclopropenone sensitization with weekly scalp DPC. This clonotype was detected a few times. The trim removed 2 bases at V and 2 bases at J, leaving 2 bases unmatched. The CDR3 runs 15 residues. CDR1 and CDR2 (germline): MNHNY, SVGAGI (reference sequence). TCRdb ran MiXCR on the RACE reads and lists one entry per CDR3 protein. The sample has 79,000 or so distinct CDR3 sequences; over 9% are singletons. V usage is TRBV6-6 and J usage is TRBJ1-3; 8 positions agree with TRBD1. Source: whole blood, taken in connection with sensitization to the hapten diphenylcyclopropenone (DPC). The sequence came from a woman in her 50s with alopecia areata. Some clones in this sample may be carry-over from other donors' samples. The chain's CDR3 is CASSYQGAPGNTIYF. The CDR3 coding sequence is TGTGCCAGCAGTTACCAGGGGGCACCTGGAAACACCATATATTTT.